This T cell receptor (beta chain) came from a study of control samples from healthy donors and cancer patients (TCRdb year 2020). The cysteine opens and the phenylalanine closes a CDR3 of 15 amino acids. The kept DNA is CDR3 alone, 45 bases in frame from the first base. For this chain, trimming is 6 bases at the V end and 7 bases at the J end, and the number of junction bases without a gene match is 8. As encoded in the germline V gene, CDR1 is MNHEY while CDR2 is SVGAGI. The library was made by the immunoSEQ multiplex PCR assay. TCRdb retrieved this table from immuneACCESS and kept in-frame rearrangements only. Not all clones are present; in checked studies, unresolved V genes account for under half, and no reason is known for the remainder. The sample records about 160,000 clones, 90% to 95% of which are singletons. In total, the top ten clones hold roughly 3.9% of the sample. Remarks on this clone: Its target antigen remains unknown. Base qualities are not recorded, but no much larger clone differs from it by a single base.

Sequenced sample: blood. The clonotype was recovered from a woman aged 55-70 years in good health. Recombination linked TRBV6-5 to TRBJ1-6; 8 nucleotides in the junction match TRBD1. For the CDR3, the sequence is CASSQGAGANSPLHF. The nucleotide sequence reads TGTGCCAGCAGCCAGGGGGCGGGTGCGAATTCACCCCTCCACTTT.